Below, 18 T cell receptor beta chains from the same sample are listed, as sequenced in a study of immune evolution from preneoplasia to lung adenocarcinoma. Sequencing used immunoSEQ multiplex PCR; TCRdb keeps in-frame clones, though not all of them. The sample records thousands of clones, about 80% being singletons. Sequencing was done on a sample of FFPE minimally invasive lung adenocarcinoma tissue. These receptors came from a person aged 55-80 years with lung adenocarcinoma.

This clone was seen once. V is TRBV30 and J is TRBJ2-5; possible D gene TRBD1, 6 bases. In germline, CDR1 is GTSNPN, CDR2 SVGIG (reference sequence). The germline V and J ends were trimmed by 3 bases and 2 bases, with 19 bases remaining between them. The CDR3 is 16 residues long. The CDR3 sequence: CAWSQFSGALQETQYF. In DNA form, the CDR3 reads TGTGCCTGGAGCCAATTCTCAGGGGCCCTACAAGAGACCCAGTACTTC.

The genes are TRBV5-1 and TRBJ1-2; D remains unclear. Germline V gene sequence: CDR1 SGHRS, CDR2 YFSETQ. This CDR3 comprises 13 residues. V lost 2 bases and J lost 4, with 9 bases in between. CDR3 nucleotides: TGCGCCAGCAGCTTTTTACAGTCCTATGGCTACACCTTC. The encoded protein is CASSFLQSYGYTF.

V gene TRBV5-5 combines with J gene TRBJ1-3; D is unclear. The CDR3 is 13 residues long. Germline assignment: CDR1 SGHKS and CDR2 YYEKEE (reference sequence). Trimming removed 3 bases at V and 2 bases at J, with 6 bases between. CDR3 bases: TGTGCCAGCAGCTCCTGGACTGGAAACACCATATATTTT. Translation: CASSSWTGNTIYF.

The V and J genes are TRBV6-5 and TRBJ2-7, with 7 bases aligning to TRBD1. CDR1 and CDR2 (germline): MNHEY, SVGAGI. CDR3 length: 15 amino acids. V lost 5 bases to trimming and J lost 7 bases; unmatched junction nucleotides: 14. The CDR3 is CASSSSRGHMGEQYF. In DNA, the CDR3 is TGTGCCAGCAGTAGTTCTAGGGGGCATATGGGGGAGCAGTACTTC.

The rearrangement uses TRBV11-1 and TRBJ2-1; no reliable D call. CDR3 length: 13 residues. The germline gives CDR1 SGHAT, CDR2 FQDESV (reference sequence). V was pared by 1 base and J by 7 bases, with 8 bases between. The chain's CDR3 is CASSLVGQNEQFF. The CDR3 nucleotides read TGTGCCAGCAGCTTAGTTGGGCAGAATGAGCAGTTCTTC.

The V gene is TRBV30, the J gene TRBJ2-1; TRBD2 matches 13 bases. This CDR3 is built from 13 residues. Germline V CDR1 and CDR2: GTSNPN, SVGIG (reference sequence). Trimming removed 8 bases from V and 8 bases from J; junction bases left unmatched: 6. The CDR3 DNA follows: TGTGCCGCACTAGCGGGAGGGCCGGATGAGCAGTTCTTC. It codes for CAALAGGPDEQFF.

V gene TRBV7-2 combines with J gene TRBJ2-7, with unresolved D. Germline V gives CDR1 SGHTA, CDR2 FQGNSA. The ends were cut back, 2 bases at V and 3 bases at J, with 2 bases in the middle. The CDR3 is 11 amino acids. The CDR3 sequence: CASSLNYEQYF. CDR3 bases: TGTGCCAGCAGCTTAAACTACGAGCAGTACTTC.

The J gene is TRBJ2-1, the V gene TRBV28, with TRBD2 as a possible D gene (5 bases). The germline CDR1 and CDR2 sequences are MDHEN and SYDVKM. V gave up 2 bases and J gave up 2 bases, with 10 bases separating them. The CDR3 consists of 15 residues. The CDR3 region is CASSLRRVTYNEQFF. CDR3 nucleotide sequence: TGTGCCAGCAGTTTACGGCGGGTTACCTACAATGAGCAGTTCTTC.

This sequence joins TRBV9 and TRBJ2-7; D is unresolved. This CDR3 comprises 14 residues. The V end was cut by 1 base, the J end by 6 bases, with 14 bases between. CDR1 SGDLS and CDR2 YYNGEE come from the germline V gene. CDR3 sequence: CASSVTPEALEQYF. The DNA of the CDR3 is TGTGCCAGCAGCGTAACTCCTGAGGCCCTCGAGCAGTACTTC.

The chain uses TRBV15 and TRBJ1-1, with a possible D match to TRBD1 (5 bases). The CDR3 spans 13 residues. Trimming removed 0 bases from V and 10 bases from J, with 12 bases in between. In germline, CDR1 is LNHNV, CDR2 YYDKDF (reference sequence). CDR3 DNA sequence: TGTGCCACCAGCAGAGAGGTAGGCCAGGGAGCTTTCTTT. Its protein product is CATSREVGQGAFF.

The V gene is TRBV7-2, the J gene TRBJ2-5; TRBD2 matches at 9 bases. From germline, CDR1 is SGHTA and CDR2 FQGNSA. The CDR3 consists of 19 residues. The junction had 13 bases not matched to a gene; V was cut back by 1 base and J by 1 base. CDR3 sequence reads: CASSLGYQGSGRSQETQYF. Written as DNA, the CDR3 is TGTGCCAGCAGCTTAGGTTACCAAGGTAGCGGGAGAAGCCAAGAGACCCAGTACTTC.

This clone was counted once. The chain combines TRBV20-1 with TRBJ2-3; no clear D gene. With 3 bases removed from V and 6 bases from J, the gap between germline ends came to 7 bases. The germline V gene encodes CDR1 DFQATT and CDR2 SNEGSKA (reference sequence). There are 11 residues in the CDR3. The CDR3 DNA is TGCAGTGCTAGTTTGGGTGATACGCAGTATTTT. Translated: CSASLGDTQYF.

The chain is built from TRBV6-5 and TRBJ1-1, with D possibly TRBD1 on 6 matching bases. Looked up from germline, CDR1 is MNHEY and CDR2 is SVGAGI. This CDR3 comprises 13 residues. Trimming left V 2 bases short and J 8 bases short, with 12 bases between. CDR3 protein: CASSYEQGLEAFF. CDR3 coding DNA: TGTGCCAGCAGTTACGAACAGGGTCTGGAAGCTTTCTTT.

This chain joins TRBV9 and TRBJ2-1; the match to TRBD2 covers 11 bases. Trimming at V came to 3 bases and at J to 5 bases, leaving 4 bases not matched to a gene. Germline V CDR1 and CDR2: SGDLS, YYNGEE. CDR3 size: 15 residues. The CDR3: CASSDMGLADNEQFF. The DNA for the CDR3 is TGTGCCAGCAGCGATATGGGACTAGCGGACAATGAGCAGTTCTTC.

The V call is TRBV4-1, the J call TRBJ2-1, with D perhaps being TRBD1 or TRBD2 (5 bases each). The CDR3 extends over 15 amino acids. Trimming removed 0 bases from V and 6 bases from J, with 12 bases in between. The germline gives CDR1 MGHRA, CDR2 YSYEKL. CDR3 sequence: CASSQDPGTANEQFF. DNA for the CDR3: TGCGCCAGCAGCCAAGATCCGGGGACGGCCAATGAGCAGTTCTTC.

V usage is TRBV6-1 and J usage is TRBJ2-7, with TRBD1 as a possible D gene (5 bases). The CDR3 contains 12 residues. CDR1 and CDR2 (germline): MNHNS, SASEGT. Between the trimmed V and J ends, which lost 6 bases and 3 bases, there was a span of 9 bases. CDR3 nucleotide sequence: TGTGCCAGCAGGGGTGACAGCTACGAGCAGTACTTC. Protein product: CASRGDSYEQYF.

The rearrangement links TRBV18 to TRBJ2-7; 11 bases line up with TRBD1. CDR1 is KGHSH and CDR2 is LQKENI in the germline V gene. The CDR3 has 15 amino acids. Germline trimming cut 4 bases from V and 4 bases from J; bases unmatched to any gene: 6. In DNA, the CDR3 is TGTGCCAGCTCACGTACCGGGACAGGGGGATACGAGCAGTACTTC. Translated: CASSRTGTGGYEQYF.

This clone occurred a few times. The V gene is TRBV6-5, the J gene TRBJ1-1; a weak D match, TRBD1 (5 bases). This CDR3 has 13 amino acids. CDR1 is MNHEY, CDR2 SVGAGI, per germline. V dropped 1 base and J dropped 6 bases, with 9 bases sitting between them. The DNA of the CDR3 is TGTGCCAGCAGTTACTTTGGAGGGGCTGAAGCTTTCTTT. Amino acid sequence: CASSYFGGAEAFF.